The rows below give T cell receptor beta chains drawn from one sample of a study of shared clonotypes between healthy human individuals. Using immunoSEQ multiplex PCR, the repertoire was profiled, and TCRdb retains in-frame clones only, with some absent. The sample consists of a few million clones, 85% to 95% of them appearing once. The sequenced sample was naive CD4+ T cells from PBMCs. The origin of the receptors is a man younger than 35 in good health. Some clones in this sample may be carry-over from other donors' samples. CDR3s include the opening cysteine and the closing phenylalanine or tryptophan. A D gene is named only where the DNA matches it firmly.

CDR3nt	CDR3aa	v_gene	j_gene	len	d_gene
TGTGCCAGCAGGGGGGGAGACAGGGTTTGGCGGCCCCAGCATTTT	CASRGGDRVWRPQHF	TRBV6-1	TRBJ1-5	15	TRBD1
TGTGCCAGCAGCTCGAACACAGATACGCAGTATTTT	CASSSNTDTQYF	TRBV7-2	TRBJ2-3	12	.
TGTGCCAGCAGTTTTGGTAGCGGGAGATCCTACGAGCAGTACTTC	CASSFGSGRSYEQYF	TRBV28	TRBJ2-7	15	TRBD2
TGTGCCAGCAGTCCCCAACGGTCCTACGAGCAGTACTTC	CASSPQRSYEQYF	TRBV28	TRBJ2-7	13	.
TGTGCCAGCAGCTCGCGACAGTACTCAGTGGGAAACACCATATATTTT	CASSSRQYSVGNTIYF	TRBV7-2	TRBJ1-3	16	.
TGCGCCAGCAGCTTCTCTAGCGGGAGGGGGAATGAGCAGTTCTTC	CASSFSSGRGNEQFF	TRBV5-1	TRBJ2-1	15	TRBD2
TGCAGCGCTTCTTGGGGACTGAGGTCCGCCAATGAGCAGTTCTTC	CSASWGLRSANEQFF	TRBV29-1	TRBJ2-1	15	.
TGTGCCAGCAGCTCGACCCTGGGACAGGTGACGACTGGGGCCAACGTCCTGACTTTC	CASSSTLGQVTTGANVLTF	TRBV7-9	TRBJ2-6	19	TRBD1
TGTGCCATCAGTGGACAGGGTGGAGAGATAAGGGTGCCCGAGCAGTTCTTC	CAISGQGGEIRVPEQFF	TRBV10-3	TRBJ2-1	17	TRBD1
TGTGCCAGCCAAACCCCCACCCCCGGCTACACCTTC	CASQTPTPGYTF	TRBV7-6	TRBJ1-2	12	.
TGTGCCAGCACCAGACAGGGGGCGCCGGCGACTGAAGCTTTCTTT	CASTRQGAPATEAFF	TRBV18	TRBJ1-1	15	TRBD1
TGTGCCAGCAGCAAAAGGGGGGAGAGTGGTGGCGAGCAGTACTTC	CASSKRGESGGEQYF	TRBV6-1	TRBJ2-7	15	.
TGTGCCAGCGGCCCCTCCCCGGGGCCTTCCTACGAGCAGTACTTC	CASGPSPGPSYEQYF	TRBV9	TRBJ2-7	15	.
TGTGCCAGCAGTGTATTCTACGAGCAGTACTTC	CASSVFYEQYF	TRBV6-1	TRBJ2-7	11	.
TGCAGCGTTGCGGGGGGTGGAGGGGAAGGAAACAATCAGCCCCAGCATTTT	CSVAGGGGEGNNQPQHF	TRBV29-1	TRBJ1-5	17	.